This TCR beta chain was identified during a study of blood T cell repertoires in COVID-19. Across the study: Sites in the United States, Italy and Spain provided acute and convalescent COVID-19 samples.

The CDR3 contains 15 residues. Germline lookup yields CDR1 KGHSH and CDR2 LQKENI. Trimming took off 3 bases at V and 2 bases at J, with 13 bases between the two ends. This clone was seen just once. The table came from immunoSEQ multiplex PCR; TCRdb's copy has only in-frame clones and leaves some out. The sample has more than 75,000 clones, 84% seen once. This TCR was recovered from a human donor in a cohort sampled during active COVID-19. The sample taken for sequencing was peripheral blood. The chain joins TRBV18 to TRBJ2-5, with D perhaps matching TRBD1 (7 bases). The CDR3 loop is CASSPSAGQQETQYF. Written as DNA, the CDR3 is TGTGCCAGCTCACCTTCGGCGGGACAGCAAGAGACCCAGTACTTC.